This TCR beta chain was captured by sequencing in a study of blood T cell repertoires in COVID-19. For the study at large: T cells, B-cell-depleted T cells, or PBMCs supplied cDNA or gDNA.

Under the authors' procedure: Estimated nucleated cell counts came from reference gene primer amplification. Sequencing was performed with immunoSEQ multiplex PCR; in TCRdb, only in-frame clones are kept and a portion is missing. V and J calls and clone size are copied from that table; D and trimming were computed from the DNA. The repertoire holds over 300,000 clones, approximately 85% seen once, with around 7.8% in the top ten. CDR1 is LNHNV and CDR2 is YYDKDF in the germline V gene (reference sequence). V was pared by 1 base and J by 7 bases, with 17 bases between. CDR3 length equals 16 residues. Sequences were obtained from peripheral blood. The sequence came from a human donor in a cohort sampled during active COVID-19. The rearrangement uses TRBV15 and TRBJ1-5; D perhaps matches TRBD1 (6 bases). CDR3 sequence reads: CATSRAKGGYGQPQHF. DNA for the CDR3: TGTGCCACCAGCAGAGCGAAAGGGGGTTATGGACAGCCCCAGCATTTT.